This T cell receptor beta chain was documented in a study of beta chain features in type 1 diabetes. Points from the study as a whole: Within each of all four CD4+ subsets, Type 1 diabetes patients had TCRB CDR3s that were moderately but significantly shorter. Amplification by PCR could prefer shorter templates, with the same effect in patients and controls. Naive, central memory and regulatory TCRB repertoires appeared more similar among patients than healthy donors.

Sequenced material consisted of expressed TCRB transcripts (all of the isolated RNA was reverse transcribed). Produced via immunoSEQ multiplex PCR; TCRdb's table is partial and in-frame only. The table shows about 280,000 clones, with about 15% occurring only once. Isolation of CD4+ naive, central memory, regulatory and stem cell-like memory cells was achieved by sorting via CD45RO/CCR7/CD25/CD127/CD95/CD27. This clone was picked up a small number of times. What it binds is not known. Material for sequencing was naive CD4+ T cells from blood. The clonotype originates from a man in his late teens or twenties with type 1 diabetes.

The CDR3 bases are TGTGCCTGGAGTGTAAAAGCGGGGGTAGATACGCAGTATTTT. It specifies CAWSVKAGVDTQYF. This chain joins TRBV30 and TRBJ2-3, with 8 bases lining up with TRBD2. With V trimmed by 0 bases and J by 5 bases, 4 bases remained unmatched. This CDR3 spans 14 amino acids. Germline V gene data show CDR1 as GTSNPN and CDR2 as SVGIG (reference sequence).